This T cell receptor beta chain was found in a study of blood T cell repertoires in COVID-19 (dated by TCRdb to about 2020). Broadly, across the study: Samples covering the acute and convalescent phases of COVID-19 were provided by collaborators in the United States, Italy and Spain. The prospective study material was composed of cDNA or gDNA derived from T cells, B-cell-depleted T cells, or PBMCs. Deeply sampled blood TCRbeta repertoires from subjects exposed to, actively infected with, or recovered from COVID-19 were included in the dataset. The repertoires were released in a freely available public database intended as a resource for research on the immune response to SARS-CoV-2. Samples came from the ongoing ImmuneRACE study (first 160 participants) plus 1,254 subjects from 6 global collaborators. A de-identified subject ID, COVID-19 status, age in years and sex were almost always included in the sample metadata. HLA class I and class II types, where available, came from metadata supplied by the sample provider rather than from assay-based typing.

The immunoSEQ Assay, a bias-controlled multiplex PCR, was used to amplify TCRbeta CDR3 regions from genomic DNA. Per the authors' processing: The number of nucleated cells in each sample was estimated by amplification of reference gene primers within the assay. Sequence reads were collapsed and filtered to measure the absolute abundance of every unique TCRbeta CDR3 rearrangement. Productive Simpson clonality was computed per sample as the square root of Simpson's diversity index over productive rearrangements. TCRdb's version of the immuneACCESS table is confined to in-frame rearrangements and falls short of the full clone set. An unresolved V gene accounts for under half of the shortfall where checked; the remainder is of unknown origin. That table is the source of V, J and clone size, and D and trimming were worked out from the DNA. In all, the sample holds roughly 72,000 clones, and less than 85% of those were seen once. The biggest ten clones account for 5.4% of the sample.

V is reduced by 6 bases and J by 6 bases, leaving a spacing of 21 bases between them. Spanning cysteine to phenylalanine, the CDR3 consists of 15 amino acids. The read is trimmed to its CDR3 DNA, 45 bases read in frame from base 1. As encoded in the germline V gene, CDR1 is SNHLY while CDR2 is FYNNEI. Whole blood was collected in K2EDTA tubes by collaborating institutions according to the institutions' own protocols. Collaborator samples were shipped for TCRbeta analysis as frozen whole blood, isolated PBMCs, or DNA extracted from either sample type. The investigation overall reported the following: How much clinical and demographic metadata was included differed by source and by participant, and the metadata was provided uncurated.

Points on this clone: Its antigen has not been determined. It has no much larger one-base neighbor in the sample; base qualities were not kept.

The sequence was obtained from a woman of 80 years or more with active or convalescent COVID-19. The sample taken for sequencing was peripheral blood. The V and J segments used are TRBV2 and TRBJ2-7, with TRBD1 as a weak D call on 5 bases. The CDR3 region has the sequence CASRIISGRAGEQYF. In nucleotides, the sequence is TGTGCCAGCAGGATTATCTCGGGCAGGGCAGGCGAGCAGTACTTC.